The text below deals with one T cell receptor (beta chain). This clone is labeled medium-sized (0.01 to 0.1%). Its antigen specificity is not known. One base away there is no much larger clone; base qualities are not given. Library preparation used PCR. TCRdb records Illumina HiSeq 4000 as the sequencer. High-throughput sequencing was used to profile the TCR beta-chain CDR3 region of each patient. The authors processed their data as follows. CDR3 differences across clinicopathological groups were used to build a classifier for discriminating distant-metastatic papillary thyroid cancer patients. To measure repertoire diversity the researchers used the Shannon index, while the Morisita-Horn index served to gauge how similar the tumor and blood repertoires were. TCRdb trimmed the raw reads at Q25, called clones with MiXCR and kept productive beta chains. These V and J calls derive from TCRdb rather than the authors' analysis. The sample table records around 2,200 clones; approximately 10% of these occur just once. Roughly 13% of the sample lies in the top ten.

This specimen belongs to a study of metastatic and nonmetastatic thyroid tumors (dated by TCRdb to 2020 to 2021). Notes on the research overall: The researchers compared repertoires between peripheral blood samples and tumor or nodule tissue samples from patients with malignant or benign thyroid disease.

No treatment had been received by any patient before thyroid surgery. The study retrospectively analysed patient clinical samples collected from about 2012 to 2019 using T-cell receptor beta sequencing. V and J are truncated by 6 bases and 1 base respectively, leaving an intervening sequence of 11 bases. CDR1 and CDR2 were assigned from the germline V gene as SGHTA and FQGNSA. The CDR3 covers 14 residues, taking in both the cysteine and the phenylalanine. Just CDR3 DNA is preserved here, 42 bases in frame from base 1. General conclusions and limits of the study: TCR beta diversity was reported as significantly higher in malignant tumors than in benign nodules, in both blood and tumor samples.

Sequenced material: tumor tissue. This clonotype originated in a female donor with papillary thyroid cancer or a benign thyroid nodule (not recorded which). Some clones in this sample may be carry-over from other donors' samples. This chain is built from TRBV7-2 and TRBJ2-3; the D segment may tentatively be TRBD1 or TRBD2, each giving 5 matched bases. CDR3 region: CASSFGTGTDTQYF. In nucleotides, the sequence is TGTGCCAGCAGTTTCGGGACCGGCACAGATACGCAGTATTTT.